One sample yielded the 18 T cell receptor beta chains listed below, sequenced in a study of sequential checkpoint blockade in melanoma. Profiled with immunoSEQ multiplex PCR; TCRdb holds only in-frame clones, not every one. Among 15,000 to 20,000 clones, 60% to 70% were seen once, and the ten largest hold under 25%. Stated treatment: randomized to nivolumab then ipilimumab (arm A) or the reverse (arm B). Sequences were derived from CD8+ T cells sorted from blood (inferred from file names), sampled from a patient given nivolumab and ipilimumab in sequence. Every receptor here comes from a human donor with melanoma.

This clone was counted only a few times. The genes are TRBV7-9 and TRBJ1-2; D unclear. CDR1 SEHNR and CDR2 FQNEAQ come from the germline V gene (reference sequence). Trimming removed 5 bases at V and 8 bases at J, with 15 bases between. CDR3 length equals 13 residues. CDR3 coding DNA: TGTGCCAGCAGCATCGGGGATACGGGAGGCTACACCTTC. This translates into CASSIGDTGGYTF.

This CDR3 reads CASRSSGGISGANVLTF. The CDR3 DNA reads TGTGCCAGCCGTTCTAGCGGGGGTATCTCTGGGGCCAACGTCCTGACTTTC. The genes are TRBV7-9 and TRBJ2-6; TRBD2 agrees at 10 bases. The V and J ends lost 8 bases and 0 bases, in that order; junction bases with no gene match: 7. This CDR3 contains 17 residues. The germline CDR1 and CDR2 sequences are SEHNR and FQNEAQ (reference sequence).

The J gene is TRBJ2-3, the V gene TRBV6-5; possible D gene TRBD2, 5 bases. In germline, CDR1 is MNHEY, CDR2 SVGAGI. The CDR3 is 14 amino acids. With 6 bases removed from V and 3 bases from J, the gap between germline ends came to 13 bases. CDR3 nucleotides: TGTGCCAGCAGGGGGAGATTCGGGACAGATACGCAGTATTTT. Translated, it gives CASRGRFGTDTQYF.

J is TRBJ1-5 and V is TRBV2, with D tentatively TRBD1 (6 bases). Germline values: CDR1 SNHLY, CDR2 FYNNEI. V dropped 4 bases and J dropped 0 bases, with 10 bases sitting between them. The CDR3 extends over 15 amino acids. The CDR3 DNA is TGTGCCAGCAGTGGGACAGCCTTTAGCAATCAGCCCCAGCATTTT. It encodes CASSGTAFSNQPQHF.

There are a few counts of this clone. The chain joins TRBV11-2 to TRBJ2-1, with D unresolved. V lost 4 bases to trimming and J lost 0 bases, with 10 bases between them. Germline V CDR1 and CDR2: SGHAT, FQNNGV. The CDR3 sequence is 15 residues long. The CDR3 region has the DNA TGTGCCAGCAGCTCCGGATCAGGCTCCTACAATGAGCAGTTCTTC. This codes for CASSSGSGSYNEQFF.

The chain couples TRBV7-9 to TRBJ1-1, with a tentative D call TRBD1 (5 bases). Germline loops: CDR1 SEHNR, CDR2 FQNEAQ (reference sequence). Deletions cut 2 bases from V and 5 bases from J, with 12 bases between. There are 14 residues in the CDR3. The CDR3 here is CASSLSGGKTEAFF. In DNA, the CDR3 is TGTGCCAGCAGCTTATCCGGGGGTAAAACTGAAGCTTTCTTT. Using reference TRBV7-9 and TRBJ1-1 for the parts outside the CDR3, the full variable domain is DTGVSQNPRHKITKRGQNVTFRCDPISEHNRLYWYRQTLGQGPEFLTYFQNEAQLEKSRLLSDRFSAERPKGSFSTLEIQRTEQGDSAMYLCASSLSGGKTEAFFGQGTRLTVV.

This clone was detected only a few times. The V call is TRBV15, the J call TRBJ2-3; 7 positions agree with TRBD2. This CDR3 is built from 16 residues. Trimming at V came to 1 base and at J to 2 bases, leaving 6 bases not matched to a gene. CDR1 is LNHNV, CDR2 YYDKDF, per germline (reference sequence). Here the CDR3 reads CATSRATGTITDTQYF. For the CDR3, the DNA is TGTGCCACCAGCAGAGCCACCGGGACTATCACAGATACGCAGTATTTT.

The chain employs TRBV6-5 and TRBJ2-2; D is undetermined. The CDR3 loop spans 13 amino acids. CDR1 MNHEY and CDR2 SVGAGI come from the germline V gene. Trimming left V 5 bases short and J 5 bases short, with 9 bases between. The CDR3 reads CASSPTTTGELFF. CDR3 bases: TGTGCCAGCAGTCCAACTACTACCGGGGAGCTGTTTTTT.

The gene calls are TRBV5-4 and TRBJ2-5; D is ambiguous. CDR3 length: 13 amino acids. The V end lost 3 bases, the J end lost 2 bases, and 8 bases lay between the germline ends. CDR1 and CDR2 (germline): SGHNT, YYREEE (reference sequence). CDR3 DNA: TGTGCCAGCAGCTGGGCCAAACAAGAGACCCAGTACTTC. Translating gives CASSWAKQETQYF.

This chain links TRBV4-3 with TRBJ2-7; TRBD1 agrees at 8 bases. J gave up 4 bases and V 4 bases, and 12 bases lay outside the gene matches. The CDR3 runs to 16 residues. CDR1 is LGHNA, CDR2 YSLEER, per germline. CDR3 nucleotide sequence: TGCGCCAGCAGCCCGGAAAATGCGGACAGGGCATACGAGCAGTACTTC. Encoded protein: CASSPENADRAYEQYF.

This chain connects TRBV4-2 to TRBJ1-1; D is perhaps TRBD1 (6 bases). V was trimmed by 0 bases and J by 4 bases, leaving 12 bases between them. This CDR3 comprises 15 residues. CDR1 LGHNA and CDR2 YNFKEQ come from the germline V gene. Here the CDR3 DNA reads TGTGCCAGCAGCCAAGAGGCGTCAGGGGCCACTGAAGCTTTCTTT. Protein sequence: CASSQEASGATEAFF.

Only a few counts were recorded for this clone. DNA for the CDR3: TGTGCCAGCAGCTTAGGAGGGGCGGGATCACCCCTCCACTTT. The encoded protein is CASSLGGAGSPLHF. The chain combines TRBV7-2 with TRBJ1-6, with a possible D match to TRBD1 (5 bases). The germline V gene has CDR1 SGHTA and CDR2 FQGNSA. V was trimmed by 1 base and J by 10 bases, leaving 11 bases between them. The CDR3 runs to 14 residues.

This rearrangement joins TRBV4-2 to TRBJ2-5; D may be TRBD2 (6 bases). This CDR3 is built from 14 residues. Trimming left V 4 bases short and J 6 bases short, with 15 bases between. Per germline, CDR1 LGHNA and CDR2 YNFKEQ. The CDR3 DNA reads as TGTGCCAGCAGCCTCTCCGCGGGGAGGAAGACCCAGTACTTC. This sequence encodes CASSLSAGRKTQYF.

The chain joins TRBV9 to TRBJ2-5, with 8 bases matching TRBD1. With 5 bases clipped from V and 3 bases from J, the junction kept 6 bases outside the gene matches. This CDR3 comprises 14 residues. From germline, CDR1 is SGDLS and CDR2 YYNGEE. CDR3 nucleotides: TGTGCCAGCAGTAGGACAGGGATGAAAGAGACCCAGTACTTC. It specifies CASSRTGMKETQYF.

The chain combines TRBV19 with TRBJ1-5; weak D call: TRBD1 (5 bases). V was clipped by 10 bases and J by 0 bases, with 19 bases between them. The CDR3 is 16 amino acids. CDR1 is LNHDA and CDR2 is SQIVND in the germline V gene (reference sequence). CDR3 bases: TGTGCCACGACTAGGACAAGGGGATATAGCAATCAGCCCCAGCATTTT. This gives the protein CATTRTRGYSNQPQHF.

The chain couples TRBV5-4 to TRBJ1-2; the match to TRBD1 covers 12 bases. In germline, CDR1 is SGHNT, CDR2 YYREEE (reference sequence). The CDR3 consists of 15 residues. Unmatched junction bases numbered 4, after V lost 4 bases and J lost 3 bases. CDR3 region: CASSGGTGGDYGYTF. In DNA form, the CDR3 reads TGTGCCAGCAGCGGGGGGACAGGGGGCGACTATGGCTACACCTTC.

The chain employs TRBV7-3 and TRBJ1-1, with no clear D. This CDR3 region has 13 residues. The germline V gene has CDR1 SGHTA and CDR2 FQGTGA. The V and J ends lost 7 bases and 4 bases respectively, with 13 bases between them. The CDR3 loop reads CASTEGLGTEAFF. CDR3 DNA: TGTGCCAGCACCGAGGGTCTCGGCACTGAAGCTTTCTTT.

The rearrangement joins TRBV5-1 to TRBJ1-1, with no clear D. The V gene's germline CDR1 is SGHRS and CDR2 YFSETQ. Trimming cost V 1 base and J 4 bases, with 14 bases left between them. The CDR3 is 15 amino acids. The CDR3 region is CASSLSFAGSTEAFF. CDR3 in DNA: TGCGCCAGCAGCTTGAGCTTCGCCGGGAGCACTGAAGCTTTCTTT.